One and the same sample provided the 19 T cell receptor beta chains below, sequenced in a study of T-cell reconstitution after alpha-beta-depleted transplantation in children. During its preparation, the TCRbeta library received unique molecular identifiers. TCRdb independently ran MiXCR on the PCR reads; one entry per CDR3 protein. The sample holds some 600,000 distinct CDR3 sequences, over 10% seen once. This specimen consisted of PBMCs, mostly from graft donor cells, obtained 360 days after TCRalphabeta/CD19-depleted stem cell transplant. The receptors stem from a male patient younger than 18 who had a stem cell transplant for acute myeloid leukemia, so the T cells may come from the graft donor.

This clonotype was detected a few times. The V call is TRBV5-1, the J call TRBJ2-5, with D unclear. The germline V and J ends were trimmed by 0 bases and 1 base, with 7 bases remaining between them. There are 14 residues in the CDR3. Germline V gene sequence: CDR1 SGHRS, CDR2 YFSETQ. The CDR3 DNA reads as TGCGCCAGCAGCTTGGAACCCTTCCAAGAGACCCAGTACTTC. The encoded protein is CASSLEPFQETQYF.

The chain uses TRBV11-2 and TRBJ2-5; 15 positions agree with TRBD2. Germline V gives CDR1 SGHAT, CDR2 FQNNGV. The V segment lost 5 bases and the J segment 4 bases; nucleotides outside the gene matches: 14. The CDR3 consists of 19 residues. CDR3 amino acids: CASSPRTSGRAVSRETQYF. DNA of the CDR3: TGTGCCAGCAGCCCGCGGACTAGCGGGAGGGCCGTGTCGCGAGAGACCCAGTACTTC. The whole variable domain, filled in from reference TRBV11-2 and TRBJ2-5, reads EAGVAQSPRYKIIEKRQSVAFWCNPISGHATLYWYQQILGQGPKLLIQFQNNGVVDDSQLPKDRFSAERLKGVDSTLKIQPAKLEDSAVYLCASSPRTSGRAVSRETQYFGPGTRLLVL.

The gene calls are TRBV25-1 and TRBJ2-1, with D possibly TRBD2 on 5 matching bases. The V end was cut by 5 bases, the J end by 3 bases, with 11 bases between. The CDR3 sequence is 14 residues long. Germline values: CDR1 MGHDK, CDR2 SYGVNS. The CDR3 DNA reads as TGTGCCAGCAGTAGCCTAGGGAGCTACAATGAGCAGTTCTTC. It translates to CASSSLGSYNEQFF.

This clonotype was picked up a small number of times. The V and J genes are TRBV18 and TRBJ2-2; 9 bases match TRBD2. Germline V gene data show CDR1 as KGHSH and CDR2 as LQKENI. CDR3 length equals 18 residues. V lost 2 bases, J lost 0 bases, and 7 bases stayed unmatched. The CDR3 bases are TGTGCCAGCTCACCAACCATTGGACTAGCGCCGAACACCGGGGAGCTGTTTTTT. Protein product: CASSPTIGLAPNTGELFF.

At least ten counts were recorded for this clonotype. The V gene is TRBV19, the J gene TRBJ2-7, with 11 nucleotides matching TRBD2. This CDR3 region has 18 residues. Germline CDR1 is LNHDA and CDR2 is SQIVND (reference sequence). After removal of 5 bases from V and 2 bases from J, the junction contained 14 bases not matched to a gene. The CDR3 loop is CASSLSPPGTSGPYEQYF. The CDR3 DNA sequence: TGTGCCAGTAGTTTGTCGCCTCCCGGGACTAGCGGACCCTACGAGCAGTACTTC.

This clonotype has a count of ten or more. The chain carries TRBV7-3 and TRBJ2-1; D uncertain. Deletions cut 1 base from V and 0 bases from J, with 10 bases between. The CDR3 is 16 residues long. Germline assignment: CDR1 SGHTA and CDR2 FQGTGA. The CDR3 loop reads CASSLSAANSYNEQFF. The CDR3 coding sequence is TGTGCCAGCAGCTTAAGCGCTGCGAACTCCTACAATGAGCAGTTCTTC.

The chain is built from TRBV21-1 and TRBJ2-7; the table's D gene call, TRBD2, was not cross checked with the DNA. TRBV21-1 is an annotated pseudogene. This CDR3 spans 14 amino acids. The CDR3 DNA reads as TGTGCCAGCAGCAAGACTAGCGAAATCCACGAGCAGTACTTC. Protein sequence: CASSKTSEIHEQYF.

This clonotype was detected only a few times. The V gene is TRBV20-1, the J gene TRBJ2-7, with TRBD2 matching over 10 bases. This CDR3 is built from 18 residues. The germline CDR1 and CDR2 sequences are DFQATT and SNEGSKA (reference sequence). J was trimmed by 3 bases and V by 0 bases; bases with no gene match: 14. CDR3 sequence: CSARDRTLTSGSHYEQYF. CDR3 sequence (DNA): TGCAGTGCTAGAGATCGGACGCTGACTAGCGGGTCCCACTACGAGCAGTACTTC.

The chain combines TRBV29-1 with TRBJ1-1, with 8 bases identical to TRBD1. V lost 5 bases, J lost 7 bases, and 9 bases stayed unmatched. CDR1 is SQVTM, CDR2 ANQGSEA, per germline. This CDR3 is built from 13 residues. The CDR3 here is CSVSGQGVVEAFF. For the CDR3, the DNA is TGCAGCGTTTCCGGACAGGGAGTTGTTGAAGCTTTCTTT.

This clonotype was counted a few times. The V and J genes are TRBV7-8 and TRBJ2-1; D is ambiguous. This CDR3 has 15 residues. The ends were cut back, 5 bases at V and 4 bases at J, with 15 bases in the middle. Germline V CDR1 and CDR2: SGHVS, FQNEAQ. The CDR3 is CASSPTLSPYNEQFF. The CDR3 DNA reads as TGTGCCAGCAGCCCGACCTTATCGCCGTACAATGAGCAGTTCTTC.

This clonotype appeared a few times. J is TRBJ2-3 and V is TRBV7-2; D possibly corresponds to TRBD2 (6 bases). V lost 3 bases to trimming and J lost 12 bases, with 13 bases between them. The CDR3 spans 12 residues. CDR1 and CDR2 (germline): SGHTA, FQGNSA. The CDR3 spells CASSFLARYQYF. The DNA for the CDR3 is TGTGCCAGCAGCTTCCTAGCGCGTTATCAGTATTTT.

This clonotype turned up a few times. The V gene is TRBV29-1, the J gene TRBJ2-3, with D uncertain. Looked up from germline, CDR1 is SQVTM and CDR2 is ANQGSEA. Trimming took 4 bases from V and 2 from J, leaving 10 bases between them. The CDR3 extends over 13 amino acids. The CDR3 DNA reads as TGCAGCGTTGGTCGACTCCCCACAGATACGCAGTATTTT. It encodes CSVGRLPTDTQYF.

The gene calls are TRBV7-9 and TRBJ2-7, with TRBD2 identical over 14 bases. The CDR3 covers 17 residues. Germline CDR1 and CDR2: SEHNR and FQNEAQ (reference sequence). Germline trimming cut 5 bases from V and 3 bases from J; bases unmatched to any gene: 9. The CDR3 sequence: CASSPGLAGGWGYEQYF. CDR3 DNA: TGTGCCAGCAGCCCCGGACTAGCGGGAGGTTGGGGCTACGAGCAGTACTTC.

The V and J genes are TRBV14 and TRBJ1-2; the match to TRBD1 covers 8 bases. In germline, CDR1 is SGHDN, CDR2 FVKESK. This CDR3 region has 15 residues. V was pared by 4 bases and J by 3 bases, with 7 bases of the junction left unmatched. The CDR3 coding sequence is TGTGCCAGCAGCCCGAGGACAGGGCGGCACTATGGCTACACCTTC. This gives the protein CASSPRTGRHYGYTF. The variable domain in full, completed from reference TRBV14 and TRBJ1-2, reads EAGVTQFPSHSVIEKGQTVTLRCDPISGHDNLYWYRRVMGKEIKFLLHFVKESKQDESGMPNNRFLAERTGGTYSTLKVQPAELEDSGVYFCASSPRTGRHYGYTFGSGTRLTVV.

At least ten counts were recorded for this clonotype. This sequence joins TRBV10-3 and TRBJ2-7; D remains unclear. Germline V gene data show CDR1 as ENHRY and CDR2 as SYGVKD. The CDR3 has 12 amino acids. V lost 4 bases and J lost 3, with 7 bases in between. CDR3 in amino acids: CAISGDFYEQYF. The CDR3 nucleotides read TGTGCCATCAGTGGGGATTTCTACGAGCAGTACTTC.

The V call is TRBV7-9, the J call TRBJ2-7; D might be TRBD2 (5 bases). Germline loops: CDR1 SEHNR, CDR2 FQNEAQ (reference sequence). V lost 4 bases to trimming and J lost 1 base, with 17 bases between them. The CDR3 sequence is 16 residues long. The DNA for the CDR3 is TGTGCCAGCAGCTCCTCCTGGGTAGCGTTTTCCTACGAGCAGTACTTC. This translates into CASSSSWVAFSYEQYF.

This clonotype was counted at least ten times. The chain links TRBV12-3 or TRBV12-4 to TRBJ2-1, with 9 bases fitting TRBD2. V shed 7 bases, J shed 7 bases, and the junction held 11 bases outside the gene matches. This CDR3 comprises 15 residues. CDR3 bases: TGTGCCAGCATTCTCACGGCGGGAGGGCCGAATGAGCAGTTCTTC. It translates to CASILTAGGPNEQFF.

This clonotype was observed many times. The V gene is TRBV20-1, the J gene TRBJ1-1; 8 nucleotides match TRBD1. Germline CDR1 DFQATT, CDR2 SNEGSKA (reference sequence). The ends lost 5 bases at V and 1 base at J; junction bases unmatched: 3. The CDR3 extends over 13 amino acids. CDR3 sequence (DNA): TGCAGTGCTCTCGACAGGGGGAACACTGAAGCTTTCTTT. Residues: CSALDRGNTEAFF.

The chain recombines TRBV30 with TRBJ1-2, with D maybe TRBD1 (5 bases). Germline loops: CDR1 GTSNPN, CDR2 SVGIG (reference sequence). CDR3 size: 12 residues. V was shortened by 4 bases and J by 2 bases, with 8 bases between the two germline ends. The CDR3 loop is CAWTGSNYGYTF. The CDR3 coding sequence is TGTGCCTGGACAGGGTCAAACTATGGCTACACCTTC.